This T cell receptor beta chain was sequenced during a study of T cell responses to AZD1222 COVID-19 vaccine. TCRdb's copy holds only in-frame clones and misses some; the assay was immunoSEQ multiplex PCR. This table has some 150,000 clones, about 92% appearing once. Whole-study results and caveats: Repertoire sampling occurred only after the peak T cell response.

This clone appeared a few times. What it recognizes is unknown. Germline V gene lookup returns CDR1 SNHLY and CDR2 FYNNEI. This CDR3 region has 15 residues. The trim removed 2 bases at V and 4 bases at J, leaving 5 bases unmatched. Researchers grouped second doses given at about 4 or about 12 weeks into one pool. The sequence derives from an adult who received the AZD1222 COVID-19 vaccine. This chain uses TRBV2 with TRBJ2-1; 7 nucleotides match TRBD2. This sample comprised peripheral blood, obtained 28 days after the second AZD1222 dose. The CDR3 here is CASSETREAYNEQFF. The DNA of the CDR3 is TGTGCCAGCAGTGAAACTCGGGAGGCATACAATGAGCAGTTCTTC. Full variable domain (outside the CDR3, taken from reference TRBV2 and TRBJ2-1): EPEVTQTPSHQVTQMGQEVILRCVPISNHLYFYWYRQILGQKVEFLVSFYNNEISEKSEIFDDQFSVERPDGSNFTLKIRSTKLEDSAMYFCASSETREAYNEQFFGPGTRLTVL.